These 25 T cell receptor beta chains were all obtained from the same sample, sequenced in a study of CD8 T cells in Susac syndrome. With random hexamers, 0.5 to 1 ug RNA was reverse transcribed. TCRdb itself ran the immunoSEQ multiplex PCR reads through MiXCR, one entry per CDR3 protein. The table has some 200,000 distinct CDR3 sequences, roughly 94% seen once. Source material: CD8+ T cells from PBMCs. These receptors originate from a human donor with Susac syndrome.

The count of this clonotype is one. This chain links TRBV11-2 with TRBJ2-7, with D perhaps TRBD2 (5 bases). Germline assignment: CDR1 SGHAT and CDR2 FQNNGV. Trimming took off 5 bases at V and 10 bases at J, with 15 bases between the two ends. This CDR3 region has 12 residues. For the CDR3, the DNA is TGTGCCAGCAGCGAGGACTCGGTGAATCAGTACTTC. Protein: CASSEDSVNQYF.

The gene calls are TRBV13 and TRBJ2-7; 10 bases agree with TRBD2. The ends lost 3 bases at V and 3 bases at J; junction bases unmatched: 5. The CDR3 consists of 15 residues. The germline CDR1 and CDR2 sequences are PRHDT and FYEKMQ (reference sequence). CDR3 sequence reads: CASSFTGTSDYEQYF. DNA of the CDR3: TGTGCCAGCAGCTTCACCGGGACTAGCGACTACGAGCAGTACTTC.

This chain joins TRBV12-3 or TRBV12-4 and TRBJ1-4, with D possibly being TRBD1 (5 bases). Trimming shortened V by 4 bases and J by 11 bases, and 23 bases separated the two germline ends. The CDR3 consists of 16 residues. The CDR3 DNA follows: TGTGCCAGCAGTTACGCCCCGGACGGTCCTGAGGGGAAACTGTTTTTT. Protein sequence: CASSYAPDGPEGKLFF.

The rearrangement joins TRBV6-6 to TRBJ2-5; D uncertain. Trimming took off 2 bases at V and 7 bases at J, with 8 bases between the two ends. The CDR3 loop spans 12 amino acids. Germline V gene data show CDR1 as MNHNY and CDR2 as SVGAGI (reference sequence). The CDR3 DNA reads TGTGCCAGCAGTTACCCCGATGGGACCCAGTACTTC. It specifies CASSYPDGTQYF.

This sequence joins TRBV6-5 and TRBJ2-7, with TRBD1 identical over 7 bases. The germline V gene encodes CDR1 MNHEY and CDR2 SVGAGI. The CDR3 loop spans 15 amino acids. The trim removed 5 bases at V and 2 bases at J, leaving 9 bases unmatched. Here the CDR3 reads CASSRQGISTYEQYF. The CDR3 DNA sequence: TGTGCCAGCAGTCGACAGGGAATAAGCACCTACGAGCAGTACTTC.

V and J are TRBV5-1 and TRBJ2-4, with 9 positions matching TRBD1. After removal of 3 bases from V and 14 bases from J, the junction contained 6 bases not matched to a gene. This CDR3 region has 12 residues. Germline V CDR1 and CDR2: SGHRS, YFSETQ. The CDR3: CASSSTGGREYF. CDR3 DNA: TGCGCCAGCAGCTCCACAGGGGGCCGTGAGTACTTC.

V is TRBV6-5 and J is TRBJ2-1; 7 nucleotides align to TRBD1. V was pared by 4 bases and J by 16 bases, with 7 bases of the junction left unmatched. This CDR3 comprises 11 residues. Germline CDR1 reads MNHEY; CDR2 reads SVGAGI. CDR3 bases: TGTGCCAGCAGTTCATCCGGGACAGCCTTCTTC. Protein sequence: CASSSSGTAFF.

The CDR3 is CASSQQRTLHF. The DNA of the CDR3 is TGCGCCAGCAGCCAGCAGAGAACTCTCCACTTT. The J gene is TRBJ1-6, the V gene TRBV4-1; no firm D call. CDR3 length: 11 amino acids. V gave up 3 bases and J gave up 16 bases, with 10 bases separating them. CDR1 MGHRA and CDR2 YSYEKL come from the germline V gene.

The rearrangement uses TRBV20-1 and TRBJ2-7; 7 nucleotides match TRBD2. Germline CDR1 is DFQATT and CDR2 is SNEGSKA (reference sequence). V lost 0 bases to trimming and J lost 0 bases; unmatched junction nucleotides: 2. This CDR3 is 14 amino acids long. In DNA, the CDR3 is TGCAGTGCTAGAGAAGCGGGAAACTCCTACGAGCAGTACTTC. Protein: CSAREAGNSYEQYF.

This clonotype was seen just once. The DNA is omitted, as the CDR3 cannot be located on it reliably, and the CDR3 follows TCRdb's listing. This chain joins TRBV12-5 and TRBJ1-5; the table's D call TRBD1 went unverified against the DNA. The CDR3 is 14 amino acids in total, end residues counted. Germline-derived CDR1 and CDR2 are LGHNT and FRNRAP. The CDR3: CASGLVMGDQPQHF.

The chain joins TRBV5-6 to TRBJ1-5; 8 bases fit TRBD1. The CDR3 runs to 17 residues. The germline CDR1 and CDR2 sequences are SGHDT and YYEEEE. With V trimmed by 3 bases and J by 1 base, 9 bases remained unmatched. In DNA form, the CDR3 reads TGTGCCAGCAGCTCTGGGACAGGAACTGCAAGCAATCAGCCCCAGCATTTT. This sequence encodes CASSSGTGTASNQPQHF. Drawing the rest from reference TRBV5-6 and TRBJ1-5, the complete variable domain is DAGVTQSPTHLIKTRGQQVTLRCSPKSGHDTVSWYQQALGQGPQFIFQYYEEEERQRGNFPDRFSGHQFPNYSSELNVNALLLGDSALYLCASSSGTGTASNQPQHFGDGTRLSIL.

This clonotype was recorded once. CDR3 loop: CASRLADSYEQYF. CDR3 in DNA: TGCGCCAGCAGACTAGCGGACTCCTACGAGCAGTACTTC. The chain recombines TRBV5-1 with TRBJ2-7; 8 bases are shared with TRBD2. CDR1 is SGHRS, CDR2 YFSETQ, per germline. This CDR3 region has 13 residues. V lost 5 bases to trimming and J lost 0 bases; unmatched junction nucleotides: 1.

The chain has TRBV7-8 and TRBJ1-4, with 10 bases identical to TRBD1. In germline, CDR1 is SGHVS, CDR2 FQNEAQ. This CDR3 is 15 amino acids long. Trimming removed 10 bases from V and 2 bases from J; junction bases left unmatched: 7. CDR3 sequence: CATRDRGVTNEKLFF. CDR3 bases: TGTGCCACCCGGGACAGGGGTGTTACTAATGAAAAACTGTTTTTT.

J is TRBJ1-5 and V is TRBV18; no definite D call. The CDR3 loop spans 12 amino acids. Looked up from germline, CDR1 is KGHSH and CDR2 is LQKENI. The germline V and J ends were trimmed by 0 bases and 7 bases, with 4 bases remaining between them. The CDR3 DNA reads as TGTGCCAGCTCACCACCCGGACAGCCCCAGCATTTT. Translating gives CASSPPGQPQHF.

The CDR3 is CASSYSGLAGDADTQYF. CDR3 DNA: TGTGCCAGCAGTTACTCCGGGCTAGCGGGGGATGCAGATACGCAGTATTTT. The chain is built from TRBV6-5 and TRBJ2-3; 10 bases align to TRBD2. V trimming: 0 bases; J trimming: 4 bases; junction bases outside the gene matches: 7. The CDR3 runs to 17 residues. Germline CDR1 is MNHEY and CDR2 is SVGAGI.

The CDR3 loop reads CASSPGGSGSAKNIQYF. The CDR3 region has the DNA TGTGCCAGCAGCCCAGGAGGGTCGGGTTCCGCCAAAAACATTCAGTACTTC. This chain uses TRBV9 with TRBJ2-4, with D possibly being TRBD2 (6 bases). This CDR3 has 17 residues. Germline loops: CDR1 SGDLS, CDR2 YYNGEE. V was trimmed by 4 bases and J by 1 base, leaving 18 bases between them.

CDR3 in DNA: TGTGCCAGCAGTCGGCTAGACTATGGCTACACCTTC. It specifies CASSRLDYGYTF. This chain joins TRBV27 and TRBJ1-2; D unresolved. V lost 5 bases and J lost 3, with 7 bases in between. Germline CDR1 is MNHEY and CDR2 is SMNVEV (reference sequence). This CDR3 region has 12 residues.

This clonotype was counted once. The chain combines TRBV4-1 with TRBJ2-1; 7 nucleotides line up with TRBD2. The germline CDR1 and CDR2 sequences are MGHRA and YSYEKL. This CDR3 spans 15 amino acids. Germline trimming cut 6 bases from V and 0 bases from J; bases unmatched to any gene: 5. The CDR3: CASRREASSYNEQFF. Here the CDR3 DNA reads TGCGCCAGCAGACGGGAGGCGAGCTCCTACAATGAGCAGTTCTTC.

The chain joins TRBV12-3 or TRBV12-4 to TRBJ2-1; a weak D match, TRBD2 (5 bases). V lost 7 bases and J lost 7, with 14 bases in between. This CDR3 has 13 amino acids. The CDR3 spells CASTAAPGNEQFF. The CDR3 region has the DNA TGTGCCAGCACCGCCGCCCCGGGGAATGAGCAGTTCTTC.

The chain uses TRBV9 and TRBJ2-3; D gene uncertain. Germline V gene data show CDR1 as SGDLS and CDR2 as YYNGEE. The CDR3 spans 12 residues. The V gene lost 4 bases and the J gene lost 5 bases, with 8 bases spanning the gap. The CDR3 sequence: CASSPTQDTQYF. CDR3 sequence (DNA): TGTGCCAGCAGCCCCACCCAAGATACGCAGTATTTT.

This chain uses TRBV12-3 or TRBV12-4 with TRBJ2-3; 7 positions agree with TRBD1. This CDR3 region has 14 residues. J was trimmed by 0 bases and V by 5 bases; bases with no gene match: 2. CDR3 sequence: CASSQTGSTDTQYF. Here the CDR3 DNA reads TGTGCCAGCAGTCAGACAGGGAGCACAGATACGCAGTATTTT.

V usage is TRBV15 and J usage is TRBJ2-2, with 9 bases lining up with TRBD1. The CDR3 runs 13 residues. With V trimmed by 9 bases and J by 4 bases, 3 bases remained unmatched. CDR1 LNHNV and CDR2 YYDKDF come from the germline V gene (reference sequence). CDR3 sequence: CATGTGTTGELFF. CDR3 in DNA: TGTGCCACGGGGACAGGGACCACCGGGGAGCTGTTTTTT.

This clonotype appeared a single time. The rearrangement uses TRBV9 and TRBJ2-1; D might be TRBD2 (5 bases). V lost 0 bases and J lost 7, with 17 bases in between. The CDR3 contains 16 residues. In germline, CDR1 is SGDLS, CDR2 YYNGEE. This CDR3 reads CASSVADAPGRNEQFF. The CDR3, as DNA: TGTGCCAGCAGCGTAGCTGACGCCCCGGGAAGGAATGAGCAGTTCTTC.

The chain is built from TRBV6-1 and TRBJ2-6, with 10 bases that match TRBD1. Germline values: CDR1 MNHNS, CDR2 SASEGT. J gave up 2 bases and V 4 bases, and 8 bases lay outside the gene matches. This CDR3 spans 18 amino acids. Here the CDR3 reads CASSVWSDRGAGANVLTF. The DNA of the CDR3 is TGTGCCAGCAGTGTTTGGTCGGACAGGGGGGCTGGGGCCAACGTCCTGACTTTC.

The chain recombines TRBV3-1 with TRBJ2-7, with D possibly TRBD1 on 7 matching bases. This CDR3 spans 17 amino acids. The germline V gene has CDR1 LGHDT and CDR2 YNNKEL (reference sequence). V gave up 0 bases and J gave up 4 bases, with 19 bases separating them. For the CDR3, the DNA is TGTGCCAGCAGCCAAGACCCCTACAGGGGTGGAGGGTACGAGCAGTACTTC. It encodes CASSQDPYRGGGYEQYF.